One and the same sample provided the 22 T cell receptor beta chains below, sequenced in a study of cytomegalovirus exposure and HLA in healthy donors. Primers: 60 Vbeta forward and 13 Jbeta reverse. The method was immunoSEQ multiplex PCR; TCRdb's version includes in-frame clones alone and lacks a portion of them. The repertoire includes about 150,000 clones, over 60% of them detected once, and approximately 6.5% sits in the top ten. Source material: PBMCs. These receptors were taken from a woman aged 55 to 70 in good health and CMV-seronegative.

The chain couples TRBV5-4 to TRBJ2-1, with 14 bases lining up with TRBD2. The CDR3 has 16 residues. The germline CDR1 and CDR2 sequences are SGHNT and YYREEE (reference sequence). The V gene end was trimmed by 0 bases and the J gene end by 9 bases; junction bases not matched to a gene: 5. The CDR3 sequence is CASSLGLAGGRSEQFF. For the CDR3, the DNA is TGTGCCAGCAGCTTGGGACTAGCGGGAGGGCGGAGTGAGCAGTTCTTC.

The CDR3 reads CASSLVSGSRGTHYEQYF. Here the CDR3 DNA reads TGTGCCAGCAGCTTAGTGTCTGGCAGCCGGGGAACCCACTACGAGCAGTACTTC. The rearrangement uses TRBV7-6 and TRBJ2-7; TRBD2 might be the D (5 bases). From germline, CDR1 is SGHVS and CDR2 FNYEAQ. This CDR3 region has 18 residues. The V end lost 1 base, the J end lost 3 bases, and 22 bases lay between the germline ends.

J is TRBJ2-5 and V is TRBV6-1, with a tentative D call TRBD2 (7 bases). The V end lost 2 bases, the J end lost 2 bases, and 15 bases lay between the germline ends. The CDR3 is 16 amino acids. From germline, CDR1 is MNHNS and CDR2 SASEGT. This CDR3 reads CASSEISRGGQETQYF. DNA for the CDR3: TGTGCCAGCAGTGAAATATCCAGGGGAGGGCAAGAGACCCAGTACTTC.

In DNA, the CDR3 is TGTGCCAGCAGCCCACGACAGAGGAGGGTAGAAAAACTGTTTTTT. It yields the protein CASSPRQRRVEKLFF. V and J are TRBV13 and TRBJ1-4; weak D call: TRBD1 (5 bases). CDR1 PRHDT and CDR2 FYEKMQ come from the germline V gene (reference sequence). Trimming took off 5 bases at V and 8 bases at J, with 18 bases between the two ends. The CDR3 contains 15 residues. The full variable domain, its missing parts supplied by reference TRBV13 and TRBJ1-4, is AAGVIQSPRHLIKEKRETATLKCYPIPRHDTVYWYQQGPGQDPQFLISFYEKMQSDKGSIPDRFSAQQFSDYHSELNMSSLELGDSALYFCASSPRQRRVEKLFFGSGTQLSVL.

This clone was recorded only once. This rearrangement joins TRBV7-2 to TRBJ1-2; a weak D match, TRBD1 (5 bases). There are 14 residues in the CDR3. CDR1 is SGHTA, CDR2 FQGNSA, per germline. V was clipped by 1 base and J by 6 bases, with 12 bases between them. In DNA, the CDR3 is TGTGCCAGCAGCTTAGGGGGCAGGGTGGATGGCTACACCTTC. This translates into CASSLGGRVDGYTF. Filled out from reference TRBV7-2 and TRBJ1-2, the complete variable domain reads GAGVSQSPSNKVTEKGKDVELRCDPISGHTALYWYRQSLGQGLEFLIYFQGNSAPDKSGLPSDRFSAERTGGSVSTLTIQRTQQEDSAVYLCASSLGGRVDGYTFGSGTRLTVV.

This clone was detected only a few times. The DNA for the CDR3 is TGTGCCAGCAGCGGGGGGACAGGGCCTGAGACCCAGTACTTC. Encoded protein: CASSGGTGPETQYF. The chain joins TRBV5-6 to TRBJ2-5; TRBD1 aligns across 9 bases. The CDR3 consists of 14 residues. CDR1 is SGHDT, CDR2 YYEEEE, per germline. The junction had 6 bases not matched to a gene; V was cut back by 4 bases and J by 5 bases.

The J gene is TRBJ1-1, the V gene TRBV2; 7 nucleotides align to TRBD1. Germline trimming cut 7 bases from V and 0 bases from J; bases unmatched to any gene: 5. CDR3 length: 14 amino acids. Per the germline V gene, CDR1 is SNHLY and CDR2 is FYNNEI. This chain's CDR3 is CASTGRGLNTEAFF. DNA for the CDR3: TGTGCCAGCACCGGAAGGGGGCTGAACACTGAAGCTTTCTTT.

The chain combines TRBV9 with TRBJ2-5; TRBD2 is a possible D gene (6 bases). Germline V lookup: CDR1 SGDLS, CDR2 YYNGEE. Trimming shortened V by 0 bases and J by 5 bases, and 11 bases separated the two germline ends. CDR3 length: 14 residues. This chain's CDR3 is CASSVGVGRETQYF. The CDR3 nucleotides read TGTGCCAGCAGCGTAGGGGTAGGGAGGGAGACCCAGTACTTC.

This chain connects TRBV7-2 to TRBJ2-1, with 10 bases lining up with TRBD2. Trimming took 5 bases from V and 4 from J; bases not matched to a gene: 8. Germline V gene sequence: CDR1 SGHTA, CDR2 FQGNSA. The CDR3 has 16 amino acids. The CDR3 sequence is CASSRDSGGLYNEQFF. CDR3 DNA sequence: TGTGCCAGCAGCAGAGATAGCGGGGGGCTGTACAATGAGCAGTTCTTC.

The CDR3 is CASSLGGVQTGNTIYF. CDR3 nucleotides: TGTGCCAGCAGCTTAGGAGGGGTCCAGACTGGAAACACCATATATTTT. V usage is TRBV13 and J usage is TRBJ1-3; D perhaps matches TRBD1 (5 bases). With 0 bases removed from V and 2 bases from J, the gap between germline ends came to 11 bases. The CDR3 covers 16 residues. Germline CDR1 is PRHDT and CDR2 is FYEKMQ (reference sequence).

There are a few counts of this clone. The chain recombines TRBV19 with TRBJ1-1, with TRBD1 matching 7 bases. Germline V gene lookup returns CDR1 LNHDA and CDR2 SQIVND (reference sequence). The CDR3 consists of 14 residues. With 6 bases clipped from V and 4 bases from J, the junction kept 8 bases outside the gene matches. The CDR3 nucleotides read TGTGCCAGTAGCCCTTTATCAGGGGGCACTGAAGCTTTCTTT. It specifies CASSPLSGGTEAFF. Using reference TRBV19 and TRBJ1-1 for the parts outside the CDR3, the full variable domain is DGGITQSPKYLFRKEGQNVTLSCEQNLNHDAMYWYRQDPGQGLRLIYYSQIVNDFQKGDIAEGYSVSREKKESFPLTVTSAQKNPTAFYLCASSPLSGGTEAFFGQGTRLTVV.

Only a few counts were recorded for this clone. V and J are TRBV5-1 and TRBJ2-3; no reliable D call. V lost 3 bases, J lost 1 base, and 9 bases lay in between. This CDR3 has 14 amino acids. Germline CDR1 reads SGHRS; CDR2 reads YFSETQ. The CDR3 protein is CASSSVFRTDTQYF. The CDR3 DNA is TGCGCCAGCAGCTCGGTGTTTCGCACAGATACGCAGTATTTT.

The chain is built from TRBV2 and TRBJ2-1; TRBD2 agrees at 8 bases. V dropped 8 bases and J dropped 9; count of bases not matched to a gene: 9. The CDR3 loop spans 13 amino acids. Germline assignment: CDR1 SNHLY and CDR2 FYNNEI. This chain's CDR3 is CASRTSRTGEQFF. For the CDR3, the DNA is TGTGCCAGCCGGACTAGCCGGACTGGTGAGCAGTTCTTC. The full variable domain, with the rest looked up from reference TRBV2 and TRBJ2-1, is EPEVTQTPSHQVTQMGQEVILRCVPISNHLYFYWYRQILGQKVEFLVSFYNNEISEKSEIFDDQFSVERPDGSNFTLKIRSTKLEDSAMYFCASRTSRTGEQFFGPGTRLTVL.

The chain has TRBV4-3 and TRBJ2-6; D gene ambiguous. Looked up from germline, CDR1 is LGHNA and CDR2 is YSLEER. The ends were cut back, 0 bases at V and 0 bases at J, with 12 bases in the middle. CDR3 size: 18 residues. CDR3 nucleotide sequence: TGCGCCAGCAGCCAAGATATTGTGCGGATCTCTGGGGCCAACGTCCTGACTTTC. Translation: CASSQDIVRISGANVLTF.

The chain joins TRBV7-9 to TRBJ1-1, with D perhaps TRBD1 (5 bases). Trimming stripped 1 base from V and 4 bases from J, with 13 bases between. Germline CDR1 is SEHNR and CDR2 is FQNEAQ (reference sequence). The CDR3 has 15 residues. CDR3 sequence: CASSLEGRGGTEAFF. The CDR3 DNA reads TGTGCCAGCAGCTTAGAGGGGAGGGGAGGCACTGAAGCTTTCTTT.

This chain connects TRBV2 to TRBJ1-3, with 8 bases fitting TRBD1. Per germline, CDR1 SNHLY and CDR2 FYNNEI. Losses at the gene ends were 7 bases for V and 7 bases for J; bases not matched to a gene: 9. The CDR3 runs 14 residues. CDR3 residues: CASTRDRQGNTIYF. CDR3 DNA: TGTGCCAGCACCCGGGACAGGCAGGGGAACACCATATATTTT.

The genes are TRBV4-2 and TRBJ2-1; D is possibly TRBD2 (6 bases). Germline CDR1 reads LGHNA; CDR2 reads YNFKEQ. V was trimmed by 1 base and J by 12 bases, leaving 13 bases between them. The CDR3 runs 13 residues. The CDR3, as DNA: TGTGCCAGCAGCCAAGTCGGAGGGACCTTGCAGTTCTTC. Amino acid sequence: CASSQVGGTLQFF.

This clone was detected only once. The CDR3 DNA reads as TGTGCCAGCAGCGTAGGAGGCGGCACCTACGAGCAGTACTTC. Its translation is CASSVGGGTYEQYF. The chain carries TRBV9 and TRBJ2-7; D is unresolved. Germline CDR1 is SGDLS and CDR2 is YYNGEE. The CDR3 spans 14 residues. V lost 0 bases to trimming and J lost 2 bases, with 9 bases between them. The full variable domain, in which reference TRBV9 and TRBJ2-7 provide the parts outside the CDR3, is DSGVTQTPKHLITATGQRVTLRCSPRSGDLSVYWYQQSLDQGLQFLIQYYNGEERAKGNILERFSAQQFPDLHSELNLSSLELGDSALYFCASSVGGGTYEQYFGPGTRLTVT.

The chain is built from TRBV12-2 and TRBJ2-5; the DNA was not used to check the table's D call, TRBD1. TRBV12-2 is reported as a pseudogene. CDR3 length: 15 amino acids. This CDR3 is CASRLARTEKETQYF. The CDR3 bases are TGTGCAAGTCGCTTAGCTAGGACAGAGAAAGAGACCCAGTACTTC.

The table lists this clone with a count of one. The chain combines TRBV7-3 with TRBJ2-7; TRBD2 agrees at 7 bases. The J segment lost 2 bases and the V segment lost 1 base, leaving 5 bases of the junction unmatched. Germline-derived CDR1 and CDR2 are SGHTA and FQGTGA. The CDR3 totals 15 residues. The CDR3: CASSLIAGSTYEQYF. CDR3 coding DNA: TGTGCCAGCAGCTTAATAGCGGGTTCTACCTACGAGCAGTACTTC.

As concerns this clone: In the same sample, other DNA sequences code for this CDR3. V is TRBV5-1 and J is TRBJ1-3; 8 bases map to TRBD1. The junction had 0 bases not matched to a gene; V was cut back by 0 bases and J by 7 bases. The CDR3 is 13 amino acids. Germline CDR1 SGHRS, CDR2 YFSETQ. The DNA for the CDR3 is TGCGCCAGCAGCTTGGGACAGGGGAACACCATATATTTT. The encoded protein is CASSLGQGNTIYF.

This sequence joins TRBV11-3 and TRBJ1-1; tentative D call: TRBD1 (6 bases). The CDR3 spans 15 residues. Per the germline V gene, CDR1 is SGHNT and CDR2 is YENEEA. V shed 1 base and J shed 1 base, with 10 bases lying between them. The CDR3 reads CASSLGTGTNTEAFF. DNA for the CDR3: TGTGCCAGCAGCTTAGGAACAGGGACGAACACTGAAGCTTTCTTT.